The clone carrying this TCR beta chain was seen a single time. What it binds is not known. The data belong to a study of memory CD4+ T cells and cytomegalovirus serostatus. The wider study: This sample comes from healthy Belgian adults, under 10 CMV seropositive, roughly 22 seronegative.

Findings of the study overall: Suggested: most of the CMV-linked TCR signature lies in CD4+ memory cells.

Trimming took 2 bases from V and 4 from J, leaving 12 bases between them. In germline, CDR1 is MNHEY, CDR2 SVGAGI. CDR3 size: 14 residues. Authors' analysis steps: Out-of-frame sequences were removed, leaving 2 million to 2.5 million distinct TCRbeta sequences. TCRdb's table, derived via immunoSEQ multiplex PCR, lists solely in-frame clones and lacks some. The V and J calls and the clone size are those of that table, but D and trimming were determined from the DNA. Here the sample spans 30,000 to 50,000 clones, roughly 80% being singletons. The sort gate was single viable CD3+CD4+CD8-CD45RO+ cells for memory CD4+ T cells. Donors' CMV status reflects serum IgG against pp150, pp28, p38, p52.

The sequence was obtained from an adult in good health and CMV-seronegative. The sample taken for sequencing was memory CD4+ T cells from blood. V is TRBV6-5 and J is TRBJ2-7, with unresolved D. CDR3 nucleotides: TGTGCCAGCAGTTACGCACGTGGGGTTTACGAGCAGTACTTC. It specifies CASSYARGVYEQYF.